The 19 T cell receptor beta chains below come from one sample, sequenced in a study of shared clonotypes between healthy human individuals. As defined, naive CD8 cells were CD45RO-negative and positively selected for CCR7, with terminally differentiated effector memory CD45RA+ cells excluded. Clones were read by immunoSEQ multiplex PCR, and TCRdb kept only the in-frame ones, dropping some. The table includes roughly 2,000,000 clones, roughly 95% detected once. Sequenced material: naive CD8+ T cells from PBMCs. The receptors were gathered from a man aged 18 to 30 in good health. Some clones in this sample may be carry-over from other donors' samples.

This clone was observed once. This chain links TRBV27 with TRBJ1-1; no clear D gene. Trimming shortened V by 2 bases and J by 4 bases, and 11 bases separated the two germline ends. The CDR3 has 14 residues. Germline CDR1 is MNHEY and CDR2 is SMNVEV (reference sequence). The CDR3 coding sequence is TGTGCCAGCAGTTTAAATGGTAGGAGCACTGAAGCTTTCTTT. Protein product: CASSLNGRSTEAFF.

Points on this clone: Other DNA sequences within the sample encode an identical CDR3. The CDR3: CASSLGPNYGYTF. CDR3 nucleotides: TGTGCCAGCAGTTTAGGCCCTAACTATGGCTACACCTTC. This sequence joins TRBV27 and TRBJ1-2; D remains unclear. CDR1 and CDR2 from the germline V gene are MNHEY and SMNVEV (reference sequence). The CDR3 is made up of 13 amino acids. V was cut by 2 bases and J by 0 bases, with 4 bases left in between.

V usage is TRBV27 and J usage is TRBJ2-7; 7 positions agree with TRBD2. The CDR3 runs to 13 residues. CDR1 is MNHEY and CDR2 is SMNVEV in the germline V gene (reference sequence). The junction had 4 bases not matched to a gene; V was cut back by 5 bases and J by 3 bases. This chain's CDR3 is CASSPGLDYEQYF. The CDR3 nucleotides read TGTGCCAGCAGTCCAGGACTAGACTACGAGCAGTACTTC.

This clone was picked up one time. This chain uses TRBV21-1 with TRBJ2-3; the DNA was not compared with TRBD1, the D call given in the table. TRBV21-1 is flagged as a pseudogene. The CDR3 runs to 15 residues. CDR3 DNA: TGTGCCAGCAGCATCCCGACAGTTAGCACAGATACGCAGTATTTT. It is translated as CASSIPTVSTDTQYF.

V gene TRBV27 combines with J gene TRBJ2-7, with D uncertain. The CDR3 extends over 14 amino acids. The germline V and J ends were trimmed by 3 bases and 3 bases, with 12 bases remaining between them. Per the germline V gene, CDR1 is MNHEY and CDR2 is SMNVEV (reference sequence). The CDR3 nucleotides are TGTGCCAGCAGTTTCCAACCCGCCCTCTACGAGCAGTACTTC. This translates into CASSFQPALYEQYF.

This sequence joins TRBV7-2 and TRBJ1-3; weak D call: TRBD1 (5 bases). Trimming shortened V by 4 bases and J by 0 bases, and 10 bases separated the two germline ends. This CDR3 is 15 amino acids long. The germline V gene has CDR1 SGHTA and CDR2 FQGNSA. The CDR3 sequence: CASSSGLSSGNTIYF. The CDR3, as DNA: TGTGCCAGCAGCTCGGGACTCAGCTCTGGAAACACCATATATTTT.

The V gene is TRBV7-8, the J gene TRBJ2-1, with 7 bases matching TRBD1. The CDR3 consists of 15 residues. The germline V gene encodes CDR1 SGHVS and CDR2 FQNEAQ. The V segment lost 4 bases and the J segment 3 bases; nucleotides outside the gene matches: 6. CDR3 residues: CASSSDRAFYNEQFF. The DNA for the CDR3 is TGTGCCAGCAGCTCCGACAGGGCCTTCTACAATGAGCAGTTCTTC.

This rearrangement joins TRBV2 to TRBJ1-5, with D possibly TRBD1 on 5 matching bases. V lost 4 bases, J lost 5 bases, and 15 bases lay in between. This CDR3 is 15 amino acids long. The germline V gene encodes CDR1 SNHLY and CDR2 FYNNEI. In DNA form, the CDR3 reads TGTGCCAGCAGTGTTGTAGCGGGGACCCATCAGCCCCAGCATTTT. Translating gives CASSVVAGTHQPQHF.

The rearrangement uses TRBV6-1 and TRBJ1-4; 7 nucleotides line up with TRBD1. Looked up from germline, CDR1 is MNHNS and CDR2 is SASEGT. Trimming took 6 bases from V and 0 from J; bases not matched to a gene: 4. This CDR3 is 15 amino acids long. As DNA, the CDR3 is TGTGCCAGCAGAACAGGGGAAGCAACTAATGAAAAACTGTTTTTT. Protein sequence: CASRTGEATNEKLFF.

The rearrangement uses TRBV10-2 and TRBJ2-1; a weak D match, TRBD2 (6 bases). This CDR3 is 14 amino acids long. Germline values: CDR1 WSHSY, CDR2 SAAADI. V lost 5 bases to trimming and J lost 0 bases, with 8 bases between them. The CDR3 DNA reads as TGCGCCAGCAGTTCTAGCGACTCCTACAATGAGCAGTTCTTC. It specifies CASSSSDSYNEQFF.

This chain uses TRBV4-3 with TRBJ2-7; D possibly corresponds to TRBD1 (6 bases). Germline values: CDR1 LGHNA, CDR2 YSLEER. The germline V and J ends were trimmed by 1 base and 0 bases, with 22 bases remaining between them. CDR3 length: 19 amino acids. The CDR3 DNA reads TGCGCCAGCAGCCAAGGTGGGACATCCGACTTGGGGCACTCCTACGAGCAGTACTTC. Its protein is CASSQGGTSDLGHSYEQYF.

This clone appeared a few times. This chain uses TRBV6-5 with TRBJ1-5; D not certain. The CDR3 is 13 amino acids. CDR1 MNHEY and CDR2 SVGAGI come from the germline V gene. Trimming removed 6 bases at V and 9 bases at J, with 15 bases between. This CDR3 is CASSPLQVGPQHF. The CDR3 DNA is TGTGCCAGCAGCCCCCTGCAGGTAGGGCCCCAGCATTTT.

The V gene is TRBV4-1, the J gene TRBJ2-1; D is perhaps TRBD1 or TRBD2 (5 bases each). Germline lookup yields CDR1 MGHRA and CDR2 YSYEKL. This CDR3 is built from 16 residues. Trimming cost V 3 bases and J 2 bases, with 14 bases left between them. The chain's CDR3 is CASSQGPPRPYNEQFF. The CDR3 nucleotides are TGCGCCAGCAGCCAGGGACCCCCCAGGCCCTACAATGAGCAGTTCTTC.

This chain joins TRBV10-1 and TRBJ2-5, with a weak D call TRBD1 (6 bases). The CDR3 contains 13 residues. The ends were cut back, 7 bases at V and 5 bases at J, with 14 bases in the middle. From germline, CDR1 is WNHNN and CDR2 SYGVQD (reference sequence). The CDR3 coding sequence is TGCGCCAGCACCCCAGGGGTAGGGGAGACCCAGTACTTC. It specifies CASTPGVGETQYF.

The chain recombines TRBV7-9 with TRBJ1-1; D uncertain. The CDR3 has 17 residues. Looked up from germline, CDR1 is SEHNR and CDR2 is FQNEAQ (reference sequence). Trimming removed 10 bases from V and 10 bases from J, with 34 bases in between. CDR3 in amino acids: CAIPFVGPHAHAAVAFF. The CDR3 DNA is TGTGCCATCCCTTTCGTAGGGCCCCACGCCCACGCCGCTGTAGCTTTCTTT.

V and J are TRBV9 and TRBJ1-2, with D perhaps TRBD1 (6 bases). The CDR3 is made up of 14 amino acids. With 8 bases removed from V and 0 bases from J, the gap between germline ends came to 14 bases. Germline-derived CDR1 and CDR2 are SGDLS and YYNGEE. The CDR3 nucleotides are TGTGCCAGTGAGGGGGGCGCCACTAACTATGGCTACACCTTC. Translated, it gives CASEGGATNYGYTF. The full variable domain, completed using reference TRBV9 and TRBJ1-2, is DSGVTQTPKHLITATGQRVTLRCSPRSGDLSVYWYQQSLDQGLQFLIQYYNGEERAKGNILERFSAQQFPDLHSELNLSSLELGDSALYFCASEGGATNYGYTFGSGTRLTVV.

J is TRBJ1-1 and V is TRBV6-5; D is undetermined. The CDR3 consists of 12 residues. CDR1 is MNHEY, CDR2 SVGAGI, per germline. With 2 bases removed from V and 7 bases from J, the gap between germline ends came to 8 bases. Here the CDR3 reads CASSYRTGEAFF. CDR3 bases: TGTGCCAGCAGTTACCGGACGGGTGAAGCTTTCTTT.

The chain uses TRBV9 and TRBJ2-5; D is possibly TRBD1 or TRBD2 (5 bases each). CDR3 size: 16 residues. The ends were cut back, 4 bases at V and 2 bases at J, with 18 bases in the middle. Looked up from germline, CDR1 is SGDLS and CDR2 is YYNGEE. The CDR3 DNA follows: TGTGCCAGCAGCCCCCTGGGGCTAGCAGTTCAAGAGACCCAGTACTTC. This sequence encodes CASSPLGLAVQETQYF.

CDR3 sequence reads: CASSILGQGAYEQYF. The DNA of the CDR3 is TGTGCCAGCAGTATACTAGGGCAGGGGGCTTACGAGCAGTACTTC. The rearrangement links TRBV27 to TRBJ2-7, with 8 bases aligning to TRBD1. V was clipped by 5 bases and J by 4 bases; unmatched bases: 10. Germline V CDR1 and CDR2: MNHEY, SMNVEV (reference sequence). This CDR3 contains 15 residues.